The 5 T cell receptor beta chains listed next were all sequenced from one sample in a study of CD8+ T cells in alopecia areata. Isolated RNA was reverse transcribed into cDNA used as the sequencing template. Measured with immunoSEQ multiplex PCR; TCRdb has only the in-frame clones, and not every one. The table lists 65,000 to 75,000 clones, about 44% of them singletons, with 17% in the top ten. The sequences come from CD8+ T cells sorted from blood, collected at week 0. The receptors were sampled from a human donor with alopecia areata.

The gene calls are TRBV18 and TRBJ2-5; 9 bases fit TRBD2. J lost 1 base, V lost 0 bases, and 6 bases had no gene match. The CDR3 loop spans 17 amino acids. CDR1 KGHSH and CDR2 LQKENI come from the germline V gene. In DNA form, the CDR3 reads TGTGCCAGCTCACCACCGGAAAGGCGGGAGGGCCAAGAGACCCAGTACTTC. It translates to CASSPPERREGQETQYF.

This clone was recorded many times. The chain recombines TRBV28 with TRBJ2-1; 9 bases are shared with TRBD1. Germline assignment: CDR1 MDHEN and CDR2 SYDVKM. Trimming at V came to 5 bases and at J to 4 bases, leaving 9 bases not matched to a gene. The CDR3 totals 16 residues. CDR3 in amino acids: CASSPADRGVYNEQFF. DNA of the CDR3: TGTGCCAGCAGTCCCGCGGACAGGGGAGTTTACAATGAGCAGTTCTTC. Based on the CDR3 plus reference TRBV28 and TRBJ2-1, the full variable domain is DVKVTQSSRYLVKRTGEKVFLECVQDMDHENMFWYRQDPGLGLRLIYFSYDVKMKEKGDIPEGYSVSREKKERFSLILESASTNQTSMYLCASSPADRGVYNEQFFGPGTRLTVL.

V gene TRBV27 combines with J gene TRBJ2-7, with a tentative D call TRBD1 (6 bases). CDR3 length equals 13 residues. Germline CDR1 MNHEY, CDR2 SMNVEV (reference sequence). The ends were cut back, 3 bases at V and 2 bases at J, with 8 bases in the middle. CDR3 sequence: CASSLTGAYEQYF. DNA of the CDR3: TGTGCCAGCAGTTTGACAGGTGCCTACGAGCAGTACTTC.

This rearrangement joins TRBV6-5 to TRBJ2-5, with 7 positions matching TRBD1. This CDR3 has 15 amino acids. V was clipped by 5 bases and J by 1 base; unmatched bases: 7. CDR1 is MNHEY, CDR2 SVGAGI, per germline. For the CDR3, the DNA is TGTGCCAGCAGTCTTACAGGGGCCTTCCAAGAGACCCAGTACTTC. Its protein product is CASSLTGAFQETQYF.

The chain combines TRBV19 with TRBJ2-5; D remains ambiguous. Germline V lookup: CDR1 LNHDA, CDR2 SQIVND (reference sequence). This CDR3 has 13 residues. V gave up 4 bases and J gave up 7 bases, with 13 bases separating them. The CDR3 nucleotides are TGTGCCAGTAGTACGGGTGGCGGCACGACCCAGTACTTC. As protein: CASSTGGGTTQYF.